This TCR beta chain was observed in a study of T cell responses to AZD1222 COVID-19 vaccine. The germline V gene encodes CDR1 SGHDT and CDR2 YYEEEE. The ends lost 1 base at V and 1 base at J; junction bases unmatched: 4. The CDR3 runs 16 residues. Repertoires were generated with immunoSEQ multiplex PCR, while TCRdb's copy carries only in-frame clones and drops some. In the table there are fewer than 100,000 clones, approximately 87% of which are singletons. About this clone: Its antigen is unknown.

Study outcomes and limitations: At baseline, seropositivity was found in only a handful of AZD1222 recipients. After two AZD1222 doses, spike-specific TCR breadth and depth rose versus day 0. Donors were mostly white British, more females; clonal diversity possibly underestimated.

This receptor was identified in an adult who received the AZD1222 COVID-19 vaccine. The chain employs TRBV5-6 and TRBJ2-3; 9 nucleotides match TRBD1. Sequenced here: peripheral blood, sampled 28 days after the second AZD1222 dose. The CDR3 DNA reads as TGTGCCAGCAGCTTGACAGGGGGCGCCCGCACAGATACGCAGTATTTT. It yields the protein CASSLTGGARTDTQYF.